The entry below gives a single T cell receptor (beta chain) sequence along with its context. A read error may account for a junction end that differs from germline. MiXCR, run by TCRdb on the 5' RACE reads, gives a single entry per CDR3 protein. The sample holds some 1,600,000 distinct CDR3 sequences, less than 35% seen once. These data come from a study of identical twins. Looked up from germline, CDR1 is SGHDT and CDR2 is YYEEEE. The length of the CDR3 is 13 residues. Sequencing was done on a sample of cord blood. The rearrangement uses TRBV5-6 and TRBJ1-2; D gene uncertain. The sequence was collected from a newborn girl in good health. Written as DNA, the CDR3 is TGTGCCAGCAGCTCGTGGAAAAACTGTGGCTACACCTTC. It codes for CASSSWKNCGYTF.